These T cell receptor beta chains were read from a single sample in a study of shared clonotypes between healthy human individuals. Clones were sequenced by immunoSEQ multiplex PCR, and TCRdb holds only the in-frame ones, with some missing. The sample includes about 820,000 clones, around 93% of them seen just once. Sequenced: naive CD8+ T cells sorted from blood. The origin of the receptors is a man aged 25 to 40 in good health. Both conserved end residues are part of each CDR3. A D gene is named only where the DNA matches it firmly.

d_call: -; v_call: TRBV25-1; j_call: TRBJ2-5; cdr3_aa: CASSDAGGETQYF
d_call: -; v_call: TRBV30; j_call: TRBJ2-1; cdr3_aa: CAWASFYNEQFF
d_call: TRBD2; v_call: TRBV10-2; j_call: TRBJ2-7; cdr3_aa: CASSEVLKRDTYEQYF
d_call: TRBD1; v_call: TRBV18; j_call: TRBJ2-1; cdr3_aa: CASSKPWDRGPDEQFF
d_call: -; v_call: TRBV19; j_call: TRBJ2-3; cdr3_aa: CASSQPLNTDTQYF
d_call: -; v_call: TRBV28; j_call: TRBJ2-1; cdr3_aa: CASSSGNSYNEQFF
d_call: -; v_call: TRBV7-9; j_call: TRBJ2-1; cdr3_aa: CASSPTSGTINNEQFF
d_call: -; v_call: TRBV6-1; j_call: TRBJ1-1; cdr3_aa: CASSEAGAVNTEAFF
d_call: -; v_call: TRBV18; j_call: TRBJ2-7; cdr3_aa: CASSRSRQLSYEQYF
d_call: -; v_call: TRBV9; j_call: TRBJ2-7; cdr3_aa: CASSEGYEQYF
d_call: -; v_call: TRBV7-9; j_call: TRBJ1-4; cdr3_aa: CASSPRDLNEKLFF
d_call: TRBD2; v_call: TRBV7-9; j_call: TRBJ2-3; cdr3_aa: CASSAGLAGTDTQYF
d_call: -; v_call: TRBV5-1; j_call: TRBJ2-7; cdr3_aa: CASSLGREQYF
d_call: -; v_call: TRBV11-2; j_call: TRBJ1-4; cdr3_aa: CASSLDDRIQGQKLFF
d_call: -; v_call: TRBV7-2; j_call: TRBJ2-7; cdr3_aa: CASSSVTPGPIYEQYF
d_call: -; v_call: TRBV5-8; j_call: TRBJ1-5; cdr3_aa: CASSSSGAGNQPQHF
d_call: -; v_call: TRBV7-9; j_call: TRBJ2-7; cdr3_aa: CASSFRDTYEQYF
d_call: TRBD1; v_call: TRBV7-9; j_call: TRBJ1-2; cdr3_aa: CASSQGQGAYYGYTF
d_call: -; v_call: TRBV11-2; j_call: TRBJ2-7; cdr3_aa: CASTLEGSQGYEQYF
d_call: TRBD1; v_call: TRBV7-9; j_call: TRBJ1-1; cdr3_aa: CASSSGAGGNTEAFF
d_call: -; v_call: TRBV27; j_call: TRBJ2-1; cdr3_aa: CASSLLAASSYNEQFF
d_call: -; v_call: TRBV19; j_call: TRBJ2-6; cdr3_aa: CASGASGANVLTF
d_call: TRBD2; v_call: TRBV27; j_call: TRBJ2-1; cdr3_aa: CASSLSWRGTYNEQFF
d_call: TRBD2; v_call: TRBV19; j_call: TRBJ2-1; cdr3_aa: CASSIDRLASSYNEQFF
d_call: TRBD2; v_call: TRBV28; j_call: TRBJ2-1; cdr3_aa: CASSPRAGDTYNEQFF
d_call: TRBD2; v_call: TRBV11-2; j_call: TRBJ2-7; cdr3_aa: CASSLEGGDGYEQYF
d_call: TRBD1; v_call: TRBV10-1; j_call: TRBJ1-5; cdr3_aa: CASSVLYSDRGNQPQHF
d_call: -; v_call: TRBV5-6; j_call: TRBJ1-4; cdr3_aa: CASSPVGNEKLFF
d_call: TRBD1; v_call: TRBV4-1; j_call: TRBJ2-1; cdr3_aa: CASSQEQGLSYNEQFF
d_call: TRBD2; v_call: TRBV7-8; j_call: TRBJ2-3; cdr3_aa: CASSITLLAASTDTQYF
d_call: TRBD2; v_call: TRBV6-5; j_call: TRBJ2-3; cdr3_aa: CASSSLTSGSQDTQYF
d_call: -; v_call: TRBV15; j_call: TRBJ2-1; cdr3_aa: CATSSYEDNEQFF
d_call: TRBD2; v_call: TRBV27; j_call: TRBJ2-3; cdr3_aa: CASSQDGVAGAADTQYF
d_call: TRBD2; v_call: TRBV7-9; j_call: TRBJ2-1; cdr3_aa: CASSLNSGGNEQFF
d_call: TRBD2; v_call: TRBV29-1; j_call: TRBJ2-1; cdr3_aa: CSVSGLAGATYNEQFF
d_call: -; v_call: TRBV4-1; j_call: TRBJ2-5; cdr3_aa: CASSQAEILRETQYF